The source of this T cell receptor (beta chain) is a study of OX40 agonist ivuxolimab in advanced cancers. Details on this clone: Its antigen is still unknown.

Findings and caveats of the study: CD8+ T cells were the subset that, on average, had more expanded clones than CD4+. At 0.1 to 3.0 mg/kg and by week 6, clonal expansion occurred in CD4+ and CD8+ blood T cells.

The assay was immunoSEQ multiplex PCR, and TCRdb's table has in-frame clones only and misses some. The table records about 73,000 clones, about 87% of them present only once. The sequence was collected from an adult with an advanced solid tumor such as melanoma, head and neck, liver or kidney cancer. The sample was CD4+ or CD8+ T cells sorted from blood, taken in a trial of the OX40 agonist ivuxolimab.

The CDR3 protein is CASSLYRGNEAFF. CDR3 nucleotides: TGTGCCAGCAGTTTATATCGGGGCAATGAAGCTTTCTTT. The chain is built from TRBV6-5 and TRBJ1-1, with D maybe TRBD1 (5 bases). The CDR3 has 13 residues. Germline loops: CDR1 MNHEY, CDR2 SVGAGI. V lost 4 bases to trimming and J lost 7 bases, with 13 bases between them.